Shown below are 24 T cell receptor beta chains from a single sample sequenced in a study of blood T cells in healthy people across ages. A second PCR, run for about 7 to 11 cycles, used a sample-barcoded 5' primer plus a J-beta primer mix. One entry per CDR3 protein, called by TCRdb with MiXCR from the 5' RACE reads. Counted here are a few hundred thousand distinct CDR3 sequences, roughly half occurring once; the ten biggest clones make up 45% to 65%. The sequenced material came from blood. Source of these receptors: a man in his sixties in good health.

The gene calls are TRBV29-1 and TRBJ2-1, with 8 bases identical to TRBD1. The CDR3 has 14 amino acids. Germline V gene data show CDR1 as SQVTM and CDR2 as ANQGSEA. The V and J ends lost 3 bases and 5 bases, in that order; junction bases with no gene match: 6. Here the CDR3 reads CSVEWGQVHNEQFF. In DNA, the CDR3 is TGCAGCGTTGAGTGGGGACAGGTCCACAATGAGCAGTTCTTC.

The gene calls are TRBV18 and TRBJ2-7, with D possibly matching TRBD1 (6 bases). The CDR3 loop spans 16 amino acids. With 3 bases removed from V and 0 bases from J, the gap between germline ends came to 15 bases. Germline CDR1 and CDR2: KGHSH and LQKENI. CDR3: CASSPSDRTSSYEQYF. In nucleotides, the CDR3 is TGTGCCAGCTCACCCTCCGACAGGACCAGCTCCTACGAGCAGTACTTC.

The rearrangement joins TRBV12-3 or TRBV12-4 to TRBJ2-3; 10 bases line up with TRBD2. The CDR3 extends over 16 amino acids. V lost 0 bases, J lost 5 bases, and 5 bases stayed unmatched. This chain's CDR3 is CASSLAQRGGVDTQYF. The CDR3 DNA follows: TGTGCCAGCAGTTTAGCGCAGCGGGGGGGCGTAGATACGCAGTATTTT.

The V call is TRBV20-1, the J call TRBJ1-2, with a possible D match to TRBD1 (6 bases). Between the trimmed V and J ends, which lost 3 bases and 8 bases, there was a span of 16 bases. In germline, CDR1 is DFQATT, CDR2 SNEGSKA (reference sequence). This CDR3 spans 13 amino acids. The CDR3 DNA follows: TGCAGTGCTAGGACATCGGACAGCGTAGGCTACACCTTC. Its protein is CSARTSDSVGYTF.

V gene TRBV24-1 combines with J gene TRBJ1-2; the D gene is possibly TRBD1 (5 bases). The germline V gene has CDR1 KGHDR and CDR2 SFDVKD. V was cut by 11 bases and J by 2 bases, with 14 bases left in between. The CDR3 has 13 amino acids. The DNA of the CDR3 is TGTGCCAGAGCCTCCGGGGGAAACTATGGCTACACCTTC. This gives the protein CARASGGNYGYTF.

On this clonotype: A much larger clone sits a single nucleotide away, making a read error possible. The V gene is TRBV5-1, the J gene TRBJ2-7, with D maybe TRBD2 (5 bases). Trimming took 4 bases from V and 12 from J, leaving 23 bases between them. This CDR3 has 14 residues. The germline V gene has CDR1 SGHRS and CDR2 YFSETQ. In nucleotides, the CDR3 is TGCGCCAGCAGCCTTGGGAGAGCCGAAGAGACCCTGTACTTC. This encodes CASSLGRAEETLYF.

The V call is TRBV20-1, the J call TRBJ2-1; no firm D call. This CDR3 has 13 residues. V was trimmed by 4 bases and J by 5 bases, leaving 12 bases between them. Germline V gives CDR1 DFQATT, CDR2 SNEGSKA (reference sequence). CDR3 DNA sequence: TGCAGTGCTACTAGGACCCTGGACAATGAGCAGTTCTTC. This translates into CSATRTLDNEQFF.

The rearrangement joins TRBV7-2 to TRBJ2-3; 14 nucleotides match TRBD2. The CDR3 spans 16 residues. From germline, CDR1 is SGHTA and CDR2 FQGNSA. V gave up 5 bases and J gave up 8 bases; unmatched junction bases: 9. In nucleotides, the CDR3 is TGTGCCAGCAGCGAACAGACTAGCGGGGGGGCTGGTACGCAGTATTTT. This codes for CASSEQTSGGAGTQYF.

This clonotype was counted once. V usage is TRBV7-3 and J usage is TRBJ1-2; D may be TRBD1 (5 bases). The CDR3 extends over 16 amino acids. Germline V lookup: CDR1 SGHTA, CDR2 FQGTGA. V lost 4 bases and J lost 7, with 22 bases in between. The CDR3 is CASSSGTADRGRGYTF. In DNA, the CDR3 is TGTGCCAGCAGCTCAGGGACGGCCGACCGTGGGCGTGGCTACACCTTC.

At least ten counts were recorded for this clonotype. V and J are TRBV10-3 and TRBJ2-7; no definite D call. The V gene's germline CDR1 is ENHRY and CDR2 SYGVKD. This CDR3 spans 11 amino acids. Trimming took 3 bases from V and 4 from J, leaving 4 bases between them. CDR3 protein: CAISEEYEQYF. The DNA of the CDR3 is TGTGCCATCAGTGAAGAGTACGAGCAGTACTTC.

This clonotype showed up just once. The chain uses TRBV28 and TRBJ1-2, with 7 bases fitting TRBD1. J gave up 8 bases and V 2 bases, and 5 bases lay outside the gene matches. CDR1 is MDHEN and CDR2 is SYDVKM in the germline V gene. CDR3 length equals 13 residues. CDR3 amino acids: CASSLDRDGGYTF. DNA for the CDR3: TGTGCCAGCAGTTTAGACAGGGACGGAGGCTACACCTTC.

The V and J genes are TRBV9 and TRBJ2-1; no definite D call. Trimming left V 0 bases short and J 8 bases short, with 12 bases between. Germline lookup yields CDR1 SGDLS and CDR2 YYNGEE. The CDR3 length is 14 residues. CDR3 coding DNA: TGTGCCAGCAGCGTAGCGGCGAGTGGCGATGAGCAGTTCTTC. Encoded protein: CASSVAASGDEQFF.

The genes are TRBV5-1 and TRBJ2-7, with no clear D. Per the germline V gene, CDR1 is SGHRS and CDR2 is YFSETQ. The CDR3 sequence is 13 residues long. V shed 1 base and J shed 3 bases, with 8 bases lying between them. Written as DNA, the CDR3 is TGCGCCAGCAGCTTGTTCTCCGACTACGAGCAGTACTTC. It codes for CASSLFSDYEQYF.

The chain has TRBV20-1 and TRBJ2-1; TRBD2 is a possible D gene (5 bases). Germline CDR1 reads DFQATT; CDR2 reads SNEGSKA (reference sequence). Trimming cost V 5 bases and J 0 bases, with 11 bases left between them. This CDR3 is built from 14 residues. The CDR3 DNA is TGCAGTGCTCGAAGCGGAAACTCCTACAATGAGCAGTTCTTC. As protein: CSARSGNSYNEQFF.

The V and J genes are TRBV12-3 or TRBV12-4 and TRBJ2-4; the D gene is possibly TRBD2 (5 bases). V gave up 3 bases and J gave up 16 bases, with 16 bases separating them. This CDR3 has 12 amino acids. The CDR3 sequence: CASSLDGLEHYF. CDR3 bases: TGTGCCAGCAGTTTGGACGGACTGGAGCACTACTTC.

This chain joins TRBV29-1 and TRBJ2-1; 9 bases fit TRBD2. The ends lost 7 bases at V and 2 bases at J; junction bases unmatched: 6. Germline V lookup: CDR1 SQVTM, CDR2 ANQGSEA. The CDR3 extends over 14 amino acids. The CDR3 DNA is TGCAGCGCCGTAGCGGGAGACCCCTACAATGAGCAGTTCTTC. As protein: CSAVAGDPYNEQFF.

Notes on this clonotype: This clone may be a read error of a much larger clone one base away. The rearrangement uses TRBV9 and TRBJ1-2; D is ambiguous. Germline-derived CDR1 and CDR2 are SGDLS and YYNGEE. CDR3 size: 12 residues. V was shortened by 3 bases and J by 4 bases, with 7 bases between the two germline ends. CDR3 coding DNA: TGTGCCAGCAGCGCGCGGAGCTATGGCTACACCTTC. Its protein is CASSARSYGYTF.

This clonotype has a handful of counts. The CDR3 loop is CSVIGDLGNEQFF. In DNA, the CDR3 is TGCAGCGTCATAGGTGACTTGGGGAATGAGCAGTTCTTC. V gene TRBV29-1 combines with J gene TRBJ2-1; D uncertain. Deletions cut 6 bases from V and 7 bases from J, with 16 bases between. The CDR3 extends over 13 amino acids. The V gene's germline CDR1 is SQVTM and CDR2 ANQGSEA.

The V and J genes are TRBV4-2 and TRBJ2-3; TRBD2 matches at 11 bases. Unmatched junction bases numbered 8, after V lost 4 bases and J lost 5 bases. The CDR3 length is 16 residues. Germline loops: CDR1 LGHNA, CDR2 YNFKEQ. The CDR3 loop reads CASSLNSGGGVDTQYF. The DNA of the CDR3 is TGTGCCAGCAGCCTTAATAGCGGGGGGGGAGTAGATACGCAGTATTTT.

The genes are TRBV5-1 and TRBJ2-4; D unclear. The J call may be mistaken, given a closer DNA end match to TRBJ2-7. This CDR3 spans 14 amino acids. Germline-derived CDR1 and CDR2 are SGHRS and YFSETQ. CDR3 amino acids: CASGARSSENEQYF. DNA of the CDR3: TGCGCCAGCGGCGCTAGGAGCTCGGAGAACGAGCAGTACTTC.

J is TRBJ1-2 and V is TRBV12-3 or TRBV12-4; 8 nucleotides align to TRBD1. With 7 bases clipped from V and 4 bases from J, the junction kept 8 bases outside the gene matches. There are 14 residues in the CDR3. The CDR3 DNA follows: TGTGCCAGCAACGTAGGGGGACAGGTCTATGGCTACACCTTC. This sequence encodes CASNVGGQVYGYTF.

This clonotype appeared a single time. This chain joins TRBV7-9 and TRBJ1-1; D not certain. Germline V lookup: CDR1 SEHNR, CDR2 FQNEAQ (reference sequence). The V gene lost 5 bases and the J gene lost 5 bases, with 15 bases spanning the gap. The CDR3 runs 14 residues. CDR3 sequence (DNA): TGTGCCAGCAGCGCACCCAGTGGACGGACTGAAGCTTTCTTT. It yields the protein CASSAPSGRTEAFF.

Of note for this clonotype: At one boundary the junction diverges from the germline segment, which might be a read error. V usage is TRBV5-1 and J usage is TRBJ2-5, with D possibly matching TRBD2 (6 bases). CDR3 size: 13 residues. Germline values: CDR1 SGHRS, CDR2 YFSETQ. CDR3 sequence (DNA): TGTGCCAGCAGCCGACTAGTTTTTGAGACCCAGTACTTC. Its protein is CASSRLVFETQYF.

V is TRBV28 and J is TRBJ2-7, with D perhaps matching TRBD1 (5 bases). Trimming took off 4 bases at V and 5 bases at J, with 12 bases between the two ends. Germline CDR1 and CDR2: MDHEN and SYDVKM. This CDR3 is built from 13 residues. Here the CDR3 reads CASSSRVPHEQYF. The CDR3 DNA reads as TGTGCCAGCAGTTCCAGGGTTCCCCACGAGCAGTACTTC.